These 8 T cell receptor beta chains share one sample of origin, sequenced in a study of blood T cell repertoires in COVID-19. Data came from immunoSEQ multiplex PCR; TCRdb stores just in-frame clones and leaves some out. The profile shows about 100,000 clones, about 86% of them singletons. Sequences were obtained from PBMCs or T cells enriched from blood (not recorded which). The receptors here all came from a woman aged 45 to 65 who had recovered from COVID-19.

The CDR3 spells CASSFPAPQGVGSEAFF. For the CDR3, the DNA is TGTGCCAGCAGCTTTCCCGCCCCACAGGGGGTAGGTTCTGAAGCTTTCTTT. This chain links TRBV5-6 with TRBJ1-1; 8 bases line up with TRBD1. Germline V gene lookup returns CDR1 SGHDT and CDR2 YYEEEE. The length of the CDR3 is 17 residues. The V gene end was trimmed by 2 bases and the J gene end by 6 bases; junction bases not matched to a gene: 15.

The chain uses TRBV3-1 (or the pseudogene TRBV3-2) and TRBJ1-2; 8 positions agree with TRBD1. The CDR3 contains 17 residues. With 2 bases clipped from V and 4 bases from J, the junction kept 12 bases outside the gene matches. Germline values: CDR1 LGHDT, CDR2 YNNKEL (reference sequence). CDR3 bases: TGTGCCAGCAGCCAACAAAGGGGTACAGGGGGTGCCTATGGCTACACCTTC. Residues: CASSQQRGTGGAYGYTF.

The chain combines TRBV30 with TRBJ2-3, with 8 bases that match TRBD1. With 0 bases clipped from V and 14 bases from J, the junction kept 7 bases outside the gene matches. The CDR3 contains 12 residues. Per the germline V gene, CDR1 is GTSNPN and CDR2 is SVGIG (reference sequence). The CDR3 sequence: CAWSVQQGVGYF. Written as DNA, the CDR3 is TGTGCCTGGAGTGTCCAACAGGGGGTAGGGTATTTT.

The J gene is TRBJ2-7, the V gene TRBV7-9; no clear D gene. The germline V gene has CDR1 SEHNR and CDR2 FQNEAQ (reference sequence). This CDR3 has 11 residues. The V and J ends lost 4 bases and 4 bases respectively, with 5 bases between them. CDR3 nucleotide sequence: TGTGCCAGCAGCTCCAAATACGAGCAGTACTTC. It is translated as CASSSKYEQYF.

The V call is TRBV25-1, the J call TRBJ2-2, with D unresolved. This CDR3 is built from 14 residues. CDR1 and CDR2 (germline): MGHDK, SYGVNS. V was pared by 4 bases and J by 4 bases, with 10 bases between. The CDR3 loop is CASSVTSSTGELFF. CDR3 DNA sequence: TGTGCCAGCAGTGTTACATCCTCCACCGGGGAGCTGTTTTTT.

The J gene is TRBJ2-5, the V gene TRBV2; 8 nucleotides match TRBD2. The germline gives CDR1 SNHLY, CDR2 FYNNEI. Unmatched junction bases numbered 10, after V lost 8 bases and J lost 5 bases. The CDR3 length is 14 residues. CDR3 sequence reads: CASRRAGGRETQYF. CDR3 DNA: TGTGCCAGCCGCCGGGCGGGGGGTCGGGAGACCCAGTACTTC.

This CDR3 is CASRTLRDTLWVQFF. In nucleotides, the CDR3 is TGTGCCAGCAGAACTTTGCGGGATACTCTATGGGTTCAGTTCTTC. V is TRBV2 and J is TRBJ2-1; tentative D call: TRBD2 (6 bases). This CDR3 spans 15 amino acids. Germline V lookup: CDR1 SNHLY, CDR2 FYNNEI. V was clipped by 6 bases and J by 13 bases, with 25 bases between them. Filled out from reference TRBV2 and TRBJ2-1, the complete variable domain reads EPEVTQTPSHQVTQMGQEVILRCVPISNHLYFYWYRQILGQKVEFLVSFYNNEISEKSEIFDDQFSVERPDGSNFTLKIRSTKLEDSAMYFCASRTLRDTLWVQFFGPGTRLTVL.

This rearrangement joins TRBV5-4 to TRBJ2-2, with 9 bases aligning to TRBD2. The germline gives CDR1 SGHNT, CDR2 YYREEE (reference sequence). V shed 0 bases, J shed 5 bases, and the junction held 8 bases outside the gene matches. This CDR3 has 17 residues. The CDR3 DNA reads TGTGCCAGCAGCTTGGGAGTTAGCGGGAGAAGTACCGGGGAGCTGTTTTTT. Residues: CASSLGVSGRSTGELFF.